The clone carrying this TCR beta chain was recorded once. The antigen is undetermined. Prepared libraries of TCR beta cDNA carried unique molecular identifiers. TCRdb ran MiXCR on the PCR reads and lists one entry per CDR3 protein. The sample lists hundreds of thousands of distinct CDR3 sequences; roughly 58% were seen once. Germline lookup yields CDR1 LNHDA and CDR2 SQIVND (reference sequence). With 5 bases removed from V and 5 bases from J, the gap between germline ends came to 18 bases. CDR3 length: 15 residues. The sample belongs to a study of post-analysis software for immune sequencing data. Study results and limitations: Roughly 5 TRBV segments occurring more often in patients than controls included TRBV5-6, TRBV5-1 and TRBV20-1.

V and J are TRBV19 and TRBJ1-2; TRBD1 is a possible D gene (6 bases). The material sequenced was blood. The clonotype was recovered from a girl under 18 with multiple sclerosis. Written as DNA, the CDR3 is TGTGCCAGTAGTTTACAGGGAGGCGGGCTTTATGGCTACACCTTC. This translates into CASSLQGGGLYGYTF.